This T cell receptor beta chain derives from a study of cytomegalovirus exposure and HLA in healthy donors. Points from the study as a whole: Associated with HLA alleles at 0.05 false discovery rate in a later analysis were 16,951 TCR beta sequences. More clonal expansion characterized HLA-associated TCR beta chains than equally common others in a later analysis.

In germline, CDR1 is KGHSY, CDR2 FQNENV. The CDR3 contains 14 residues. The trim removed 2 bases at V and 5 bases at J, leaving 2 bases unmatched. In the case of this clone: Antigen unknown.

Vbeta (60) and Jbeta (13) primers were used in the PCR. Using immunoSEQ multiplex PCR, the repertoire was profiled, and TCRdb retains in-frame clones only, with some absent. In the table there are fewer than 200,000 clones, about 77% of which are singletons. The specimen was PBMCs. This rearrangement joins TRBV16 to TRBJ1-5, with 8 bases aligning to TRBD1. The receptor's source is a man aged 25 to 45 in good health and CMV-seronegative. Here the CDR3 reads CASSQVQGDQPQHF. The CDR3, as DNA: TGTGCCAGCAGCCAAGTACAGGGGGATCAGCCCCAGCATTTT.